These T cell receptor beta chains were read from a single sample in a study of OX40 agonist ivuxolimab in advanced cancers. Measured with immunoSEQ multiplex PCR; TCRdb has only the in-frame clones, and not every one. The data show more than 80,000 clones, 86% seen once. The sample was CD4+ or CD8+ T cells sorted from blood, taken in a trial of the OX40 agonist ivuxolimab. These receptors originate from an adult with an advanced solid tumor such as melanoma, head and neck, liver or kidney cancer. Both conserved end residues are part of each CDR3. Each record gives: clone size, D gene, V gene, J gene, CDR3 protein, CDR3 DNA. The D gene is left open where the match is weak. Where a row states a size, it is once, few, many or the class of an expanded clone; other rows omit it.

clone size: -
D gene: TRBD1
V gene: TRBV30
J gene: TRBJ2-1
CDR3 protein: CAWRKKRGRVDEQFF
CDR3 DNA: TGTGCCTGGAGAAAAAAAAGGGGGCGGGTGGATGAGCAGTTCTTC

clone size: -
D gene: -
V gene: TRBV6-5
J gene: TRBJ1-5
CDR3 protein: CASSYGQSDQPQHF
CDR3 DNA: TGTGCCAGCAGTTACGGACAGTCTGATCAGCCCCAGCATTTT

clone size: -
D gene: TRBD2
V gene: TRBV2
J gene: TRBJ2-1
CDR3 protein: CASSVLAGVWQFF
CDR3 DNA: TGTGCCAGCAGTGTATTAGCGGGAGTGTGGCAGTTCTTC

clone size: -
D gene: -
V gene: TRBV19
J gene: TRBJ2-3
CDR3 protein: CASSMGRGKTDTQYF
CDR3 DNA: TGTGCCAGTAGTATGGGACGCGGAAAGACAGATACGCAGTATTTT

clone size: -
D gene: -
V gene: TRBV2
J gene: TRBJ2-2
CDR3 protein: CASTAVGTTNTGELFF
CDR3 DNA: TGTGCCAGCACCGCCGTTGGGACAACGAACACCGGGGAGCTGTTTTTT

clone size: -
D gene: TRBD1
V gene: TRBV2
J gene: TRBJ1-4
CDR3 protein: CASRATGNSNEKLFF
CDR3 DNA: TGTGCCAGCAGGGCGACAGGGAACTCGAATGAAAAACTGTTTTTT

clone size: -
D gene: -
V gene: TRBV13
J gene: TRBJ1-1
CDR3 protein: CASQMSGNEAFF
CDR3 DNA: TGTGCCAGCCAAATGTCGGGTAATGAAGCTTTCTTT

clone size: -
D gene: TRBD1
V gene: TRBV19
J gene: TRBJ1-4
CDR3 protein: CASSPSGTVTEKLFF
CDR3 DNA: TGTGCCAGTAGCCCCTCCGGGACAGTTACTGAAAAACTGTTTTTT

clone size: few
D gene: TRBD1
V gene: TRBV6-5
J gene: TRBJ1-3
CDR3 protein: CASSLSGTGGGNTIYF
CDR3 DNA: TGTGCCAGCAGTTTATCCGGGACAGGGGGAGGAAACACCATATATTTT

clone size: -
D gene: TRBD1
V gene: TRBV6-1
J gene: TRBJ1-2
CDR3 protein: CASRRTGEDGYTF
CDR3 DNA: TGTGCCAGCAGGAGGACAGGGGAGGATGGCTACACCTTC

clone size: once
D gene: -
V gene: TRBV5-6
J gene: TRBJ2-2
CDR3 protein: CASSFRRQNTGELFF
CDR3 DNA: TGTGCCAGCAGCTTTCGACGGCAGAACACCGGGGAGCTGTTTTTT

clone size: -
D gene: TRBD1
V gene: TRBV18
J gene: TRBJ2-5
CDR3 protein: CASSPQTGVAETQYF
CDR3 DNA: TGTGCCAGCTCACCACAAACAGGGGTTGCAGAGACCCAGTACTTC